These T cell receptor beta chains were read from a single sample in a study of blood T cell repertoires in COVID-19. Sequenced by immunoSEQ multiplex PCR; TCRdb stores in-frame clones only, minus some. The table has almost 400,000 clones, approximately 89% seen once. Sequenced material: peripheral blood. These receptors all stem from an older woman with COVID-19, enrolled during active disease. Each CDR3 is given with its conserved first and last residue. D genes are given only for firm matches. Some rows have no size entry. The others give once, few or many, or a class for an expanded clone.

TGTGCCAGCAGCCAGCGGGGACAGGGGGGCGAGCAGTACTTC	CASSQRGQGGEQYF	TRBD1	NA	TRBV3-1/TRBV3-2	TRBJ2-7
TGTGCCACCAGTGAACGAGGGGATACGCAGTATTTT	CATSERGDTQYF	NA	NA	TRBV24-1	TRBJ2-3
TGTGCCAGCAGCGTATCAACCGGGACTAGCGGGGGAGTTCCCCCAGATACGCAGTATTTT	CASSVSTGTSGGVPPDTQYF	TRBD2	NA	TRBV28	TRBJ2-3
TGTGCCAGCAGCCCGCGGACAGGTTACTACGAGCAGTACTTC	CASSPRTGYYEQYF	TRBD1	NA	TRBV7-2	TRBJ2-7
TGTGCCAGTAGTTTCCAACCTAGCGGGGTAGGGGGTGAGCAGTTCTTC	CASSFQPSGVGGEQFF	TRBD2	NA	TRBV19	TRBJ2-1
TGTGCCAGCAGTCGGGGGGACCCTCTTGGCTATGGCTACACCTTC	CASSRGDPLGYGYTF	NA	NA	TRBV28	TRBJ1-2
TGTGCCAGCAGCCAAGTATACCGGGACTTAATCTACACAGATACGCAGTATTTT	CASSQVYRDLIYTDTQYF	NA	NA	TRBV3-1/TRBV3-2	TRBJ2-3
TGCGCCAGCAGCCAAGACCGGGACAGGGTTGGTCGCCCTGAAGCTTTCTTT	CASSQDRDRVGRPEAFF	TRBD1	NA	TRBV4-1	TRBJ1-1
TGTGCCACCAGCAGGACAGGGATAAATTCACCCCTCCACTTT	CATSRTGINSPLHF	TRBD1	NA	TRBV15	TRBJ1-6
TGTGCCAGCAGCCGGGATGCAGGGTCAGGGGCAGATACGCAGTATTTT	CASSRDAGSGADTQYF	NA	once	TRBV3-1/TRBV3-2	TRBJ2-3
TGTGCCAGCCTCCCACGGACAGACTCCTACGAGCAGTACTTC	CASLPRTDSYEQYF	NA	NA	TRBV5-5	TRBJ2-7
TGTGCCAGCAGCTCTACTTCGGGGGGTGCTTCCTACAATGAGCAGTTCTTC	CASSSTSGGASYNEQFF	TRBD2	NA	TRBV7-6	TRBJ2-1